This TCR beta chain was captured by sequencing in a study of T cell responses to AZD1222 COVID-19 vaccine. Only in-frame clones appear in the TCRdb table, and some are missing; sequencing was by immunoSEQ multiplex PCR. The sample holds about 140,000 clones, around 90% seen once. As for this clone: Its specificity is not known.

The study's findings and limits: Seropositive AZD1222 recipients at baseline numbered only 5 to 7. Clonal diversity may have been underestimated, and the donors were mostly white British, with more females than males.

Germline CDR1 is SGHDN and CDR2 is FVKESK. V lost 1 base to trimming and J lost 7 bases, with 13 bases between them. The CDR3 consists of 15 residues. This specimen consisted of peripheral blood, obtained on day 0 of AZD1222 vaccination. The chain couples TRBV14 to TRBJ1-4; D might be TRBD1 (5 bases). This TCR derives from an adult in good health. This chain's CDR3 is CASSQVGGSGEKLFF. Here the CDR3 DNA reads TGTGCCAGCAGCCAAGTGGGGGGATCGGGTGAAAAACTGTTTTTT.